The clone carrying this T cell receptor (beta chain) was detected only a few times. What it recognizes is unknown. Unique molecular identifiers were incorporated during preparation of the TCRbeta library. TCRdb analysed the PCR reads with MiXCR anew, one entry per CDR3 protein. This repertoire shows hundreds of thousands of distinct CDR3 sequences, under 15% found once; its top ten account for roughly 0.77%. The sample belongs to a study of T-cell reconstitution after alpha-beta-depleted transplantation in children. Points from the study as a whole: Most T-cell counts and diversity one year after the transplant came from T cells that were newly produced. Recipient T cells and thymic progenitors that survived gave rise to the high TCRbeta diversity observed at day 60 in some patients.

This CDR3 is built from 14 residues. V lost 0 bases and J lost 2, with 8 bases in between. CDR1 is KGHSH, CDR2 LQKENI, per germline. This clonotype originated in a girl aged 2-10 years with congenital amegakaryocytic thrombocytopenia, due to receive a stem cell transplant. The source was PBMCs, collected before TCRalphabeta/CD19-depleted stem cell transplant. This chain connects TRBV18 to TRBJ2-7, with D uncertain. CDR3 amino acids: CASSPPDLAYEQYF. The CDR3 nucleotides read TGTGCCAGCTCACCACCGGACCTCGCCTACGAGCAGTACTTC.